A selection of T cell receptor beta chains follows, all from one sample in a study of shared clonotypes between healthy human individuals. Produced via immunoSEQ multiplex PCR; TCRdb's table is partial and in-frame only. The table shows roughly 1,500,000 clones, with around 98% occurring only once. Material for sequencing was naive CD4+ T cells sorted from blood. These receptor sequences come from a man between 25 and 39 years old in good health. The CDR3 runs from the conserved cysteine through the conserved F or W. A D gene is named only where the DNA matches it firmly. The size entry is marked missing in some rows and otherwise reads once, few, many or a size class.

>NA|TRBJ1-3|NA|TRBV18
TGTGCCAGCTCAGGACAGACCTCTGGAAACACCATATATTTT
CASSGQTSGNTIYF
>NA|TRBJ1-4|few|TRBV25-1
TGTGCCAGCAGTGTATCCAGGGACTTCAATGAAAAACTGTTTTTT
CASSVSRDFNEKLFF
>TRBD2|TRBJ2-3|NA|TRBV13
TGTGCCAGCAGCCCTGGACTAGCGCACACAGATACGCAGTATTTT
CASSPGLAHTDTQYF
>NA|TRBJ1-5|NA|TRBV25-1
TGTGCCAGCACGTACGGTGATCAGCCCCAGCATTTT
CASTYGDQPQHF
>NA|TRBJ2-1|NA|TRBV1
TGCACCAGCCCACTAGTATTGAGCGAACCGAGCTACAATGAGCAGTTCTTC
CTSPLVLSEPSYNEQFF
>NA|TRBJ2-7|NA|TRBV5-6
TGTGCCAGCAGCTTGTTGTCAGGGAGCGTCTACGAGCAGTACTTC
CASSLLSGSVYEQYF
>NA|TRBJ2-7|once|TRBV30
TGTGCCTGGAGTGTAGGGCGTGGGGCAGGGGCCTACGAGCAGTACTTC
CAWSVGRGAGAYEQYF
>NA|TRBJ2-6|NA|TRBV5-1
TGCGCCAGCAGCTTGCGACAGTCCTCTGGGGCCAACGTCCTGACTTTC
CASSLRQSSGANVLTF
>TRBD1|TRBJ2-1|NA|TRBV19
TGTGCCAGTTACCCAGGGGGCTTCTTTTTGGATAATGAGCAGTTCTTC
CASYPGGFFLDNEQFF
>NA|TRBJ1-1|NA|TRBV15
TGTGCCACCAGGAAGCTACCAGGACGGCACACTGAAGCTTTCTTT
CATRKLPGRHTEAFF
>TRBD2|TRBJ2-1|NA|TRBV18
TGTGCCAGCTCACCGTTAGCGGGAGCAATCTACAATGAGCAGTTCTTC
CASSPLAGAIYNEQFF
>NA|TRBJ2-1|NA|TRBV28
TGTGCCAGCCTCGGGGGCGGGGGCGGTGAGCAGTTCTTC
CASLGGGGGEQFF
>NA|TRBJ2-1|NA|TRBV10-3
TGTGCCAGCGGTAAGGGAAGTGAGCAGTTCTTC
CASGKGSEQFF
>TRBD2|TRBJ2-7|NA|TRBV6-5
TGTGCCAGCAGTGGGACTAGCGCCACCTACGAGCAGTACTTC
CASSGTSATYEQYF
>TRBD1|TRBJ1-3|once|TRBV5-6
TGTGCCAGCAGCTTCCCGACAGGGAGTCAGGGAAACACCATATATTTT
CASSFPTGSQGNTIYF
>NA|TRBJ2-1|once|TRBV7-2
TGTGCCAGCAGCCCACAGGGTCATCTTTACAATGAGCAGTTCTTC
CASSPQGHLYNEQFF
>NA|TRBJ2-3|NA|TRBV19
TGTGCCAGTAGTATTGCAAGGGCAGATACGCAGTATTTT
CASSIARADTQYF
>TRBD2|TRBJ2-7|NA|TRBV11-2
TGTGCCAGCAGCCCAATTGGGCGGGAGGGCCCTCGTGAGCAGTACTTC
CASSPIGREGPREQYF
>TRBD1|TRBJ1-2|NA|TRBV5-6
TGTGCCAGCAGCGGCAACAGGGGGCGCATCTATGGCTACACCTTC
CASSGNRGRIYGYTF
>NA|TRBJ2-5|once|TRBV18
TGTGCCAGCTCACCACTCCGGGACCCGACAGAGACCCAGTACTTC
CASSPLRDPTETQYF
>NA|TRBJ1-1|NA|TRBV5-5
TGTGCCAGCAGCTTCGTGCAAGCCACTGAAGCTTTCTTT
CASSFVQATEAFF
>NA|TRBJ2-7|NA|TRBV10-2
TGCGCCAGCAGCGGACCGGGGGAGCAGTACTTC
CASSGPGEQYF
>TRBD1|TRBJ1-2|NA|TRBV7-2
TGTGCCAGCAGCCCCGGCACAGGGGGATATGGCTACACCTTC
CASSPGTGGYGYTF
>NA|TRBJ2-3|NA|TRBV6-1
TGTGCCAGCAGTCTCCAGGGGTCCCCAGATACGCAGTATTTT
CASSLQGSPDTQYF
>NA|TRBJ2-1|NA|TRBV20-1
TGCAGTGCTAGCCAGGCTAATGAGCAGTTCTTC
CSASQANEQFF
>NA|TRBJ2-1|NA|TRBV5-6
TGTGCCAGCAGCTTGAACAGACACTTCTCCTACAATGAGCAGTTCTTC
CASSLNRHFSYNEQFF
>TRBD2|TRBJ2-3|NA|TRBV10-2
TGCGCCAGCAGGGGACTAGCGGGAGCGACAGATACGCAGTATTTT
CASRGLAGATDTQYF
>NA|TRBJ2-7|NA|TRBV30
TGTGCCTGGAGTGTACGGGGACAAACGTACGAGCAGTACTTC
CAWSVRGQTYEQYF
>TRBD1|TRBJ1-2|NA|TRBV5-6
TGTGCCAGCAGTTTCTCAGACAGGGATGGCTACACCTTC
CASSFSDRDGYTF
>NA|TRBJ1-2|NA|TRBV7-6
TGTGCCAGCAGCCCGGGAGCTAACTATGGCTACACCTTC
CASSPGANYGYTF
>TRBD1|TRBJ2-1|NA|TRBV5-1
TGCGCCAGCAGCATCGACAGGGTCAGTGAGCAGTTCTTC
CASSIDRVSEQFF
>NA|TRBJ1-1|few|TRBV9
TGTGCCAGCAGCGTAGTGGCAGGAGCGAACACTGAAGCTTTCTTT
CASSVVAGANTEAFF
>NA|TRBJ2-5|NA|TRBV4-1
TGCGCCAGCAGCTTGAATCTCCGAGAGACCCAGTACTTC
CASSLNLRETQYF
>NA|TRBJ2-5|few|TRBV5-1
TGCGCCAGCAGCTTGGCTCAAGAGACCCAGTACTTC
CASSLAQETQYF
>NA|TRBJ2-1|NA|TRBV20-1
TGCAGTGCAACTTACAATGAGCAGTTCTTC
CSATYNEQFF
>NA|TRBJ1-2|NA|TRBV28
TGTGCCAGCAGCCCCGGGGGAGGGGCCTATGGCTACACCTTC
CASSPGGGAYGYTF
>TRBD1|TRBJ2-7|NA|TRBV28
TGTGCCAGCGGGACAGGGGTCTACGAGCAGTACTTC
CASGTGVYEQYF